This T cell receptor (beta chain) emerged from a study of Ad26.COV2.S vaccination and SARS-CoV-2 variants. Trimming shortened V by 3 bases and J by 0 bases, and 8 bases separated the two germline ends. The germline V gene has CDR1 LGHNT and CDR2 FRNRAP. This CDR3 contains 14 residues. Here immunoSEQ multiplex PCR was the method, and the copy in TCRdb shows in-frame clones only, minus some. The profile shows more than 300,000 clones, about nine tenths of them singletons. Treatment reported: some 20 received Ad26.COV2.S at low or high dose, single or two shots; about five received placebo; per-sample allocation not given. Sampling took place 63 days after the first vaccine or placebo injection.

The gene calls are TRBV12-5 and TRBJ1-2, with D unresolved. The sequencing used peripheral blood, collected in a trial of Ad26.COV2.S vaccine versus placebo. This sequence originates from a person between 18 and 60 years old who received the Ad26.COV2.S COVID-19 vaccine or a placebo. This CDR3 is CASGFGVTNYGYTF. The CDR3 DNA reads as TGTGCTAGTGGTTTTGGTGTAACTAACTATGGCTACACCTTC.